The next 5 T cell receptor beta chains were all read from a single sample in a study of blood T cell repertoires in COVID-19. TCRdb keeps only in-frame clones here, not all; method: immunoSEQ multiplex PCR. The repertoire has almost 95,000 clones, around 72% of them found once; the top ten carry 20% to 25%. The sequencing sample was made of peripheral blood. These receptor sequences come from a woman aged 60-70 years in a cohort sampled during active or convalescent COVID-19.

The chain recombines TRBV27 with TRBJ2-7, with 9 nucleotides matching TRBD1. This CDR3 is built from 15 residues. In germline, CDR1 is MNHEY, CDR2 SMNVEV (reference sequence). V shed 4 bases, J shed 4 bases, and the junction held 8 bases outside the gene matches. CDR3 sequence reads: CASSYKGQGLYEQYF. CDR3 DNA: TGTGCCAGCAGTTATAAGGGACAGGGCCTTTACGAGCAGTACTTC.

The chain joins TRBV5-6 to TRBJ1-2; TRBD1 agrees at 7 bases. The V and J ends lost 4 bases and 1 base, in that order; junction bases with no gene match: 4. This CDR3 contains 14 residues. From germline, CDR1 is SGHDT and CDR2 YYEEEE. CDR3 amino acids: CASSRQGVNYGYTF. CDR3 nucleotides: TGTGCCAGCAGCCGACAGGGTGTTAACTATGGCTACACCTTC.

The CDR3 coding sequence is TGCGCCAGCAGCTTGGCCGCGGGGGGTCAGCCCCAGCATTTT. Encoded protein: CASSLAAGGQPQHF. The rearrangement links TRBV5-1 to TRBJ1-5, with a tentative D call TRBD1 (5 bases). Trimming shortened V by 0 bases and J by 6 bases, and 10 bases separated the two germline ends. The CDR3 loop spans 14 amino acids. Germline V gene lookup returns CDR1 SGHRS and CDR2 YFSETQ.

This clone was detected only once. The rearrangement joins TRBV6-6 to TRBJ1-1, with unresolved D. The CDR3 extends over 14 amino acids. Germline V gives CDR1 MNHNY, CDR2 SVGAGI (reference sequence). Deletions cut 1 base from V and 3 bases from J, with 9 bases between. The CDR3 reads CASSYLREDTEAFF. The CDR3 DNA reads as TGTGCCAGCAGTTACTTACGGGAGGACACTGAAGCTTTCTTT.

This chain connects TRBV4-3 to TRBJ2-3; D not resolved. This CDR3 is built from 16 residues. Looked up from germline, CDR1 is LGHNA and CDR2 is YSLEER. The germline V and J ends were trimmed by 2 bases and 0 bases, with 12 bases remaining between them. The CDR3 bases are TGCGCCAGCAGCCAACTTAGCACCTCTAGCACAGATACGCAGTATTTT. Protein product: CASSQLSTSSTDTQYF.